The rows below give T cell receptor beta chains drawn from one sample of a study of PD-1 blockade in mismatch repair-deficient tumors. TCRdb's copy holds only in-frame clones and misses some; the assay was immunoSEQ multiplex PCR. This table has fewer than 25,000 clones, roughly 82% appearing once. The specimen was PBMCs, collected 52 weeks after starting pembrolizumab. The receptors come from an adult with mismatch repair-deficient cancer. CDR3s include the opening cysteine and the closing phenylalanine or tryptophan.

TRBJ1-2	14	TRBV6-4	CASSDFIGGYGYTF
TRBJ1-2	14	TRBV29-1	CSVGVREGTYGYTF
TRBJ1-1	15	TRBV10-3	CAISESKGGSREAFF
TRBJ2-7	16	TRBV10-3	CAISESAGPSSYEQYF
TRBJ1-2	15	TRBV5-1	CASSTRTGAGDGYTF
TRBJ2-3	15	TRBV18	CASSLGHASTDTQYF
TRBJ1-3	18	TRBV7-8	CASSWDREGISSGNTIYF
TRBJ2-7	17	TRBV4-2	CASSRHPSGQQMGEQYF
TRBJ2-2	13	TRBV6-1	CANYYANTGELFF
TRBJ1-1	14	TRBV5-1	CASSTGLWNTEAFF
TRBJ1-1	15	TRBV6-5	CASRLQGSMNTEAFF
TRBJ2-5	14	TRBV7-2	CASSLARRQETQYF
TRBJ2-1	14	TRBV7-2	CASSLRTSTDEQFF
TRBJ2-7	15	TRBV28	CASSPQSGFSYEQYF
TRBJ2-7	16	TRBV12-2	CASRFRVPIHSYEQYF
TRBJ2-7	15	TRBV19	CASSPRTASSYEQYF
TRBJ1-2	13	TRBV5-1	CASGELEGGGYTF
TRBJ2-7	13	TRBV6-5	CASSYWGEYEQYF
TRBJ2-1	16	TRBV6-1	CASSAQAGGTVTEQFF
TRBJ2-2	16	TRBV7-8	CASSARDRVFAGELFF
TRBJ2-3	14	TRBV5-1	CASSLRQGTDTQYF
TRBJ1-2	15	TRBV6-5	CASSLEQGLARGYTF
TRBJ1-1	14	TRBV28	CASSTAGMNTEAFF
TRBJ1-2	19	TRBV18	CASSPSGTGGAGRDYGYTF
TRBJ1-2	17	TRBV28	CASSLYRGTGGTYGYTF
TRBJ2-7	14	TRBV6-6	CASTPSGPRYEQYF
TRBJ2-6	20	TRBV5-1	CASSSRGGQTALSGANVLTF
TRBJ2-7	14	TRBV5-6	CASSWTGGSFGQYF
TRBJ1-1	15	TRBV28	CASSSDGQGMAEAFF
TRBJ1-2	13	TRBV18	CASSPEGRYGYTF
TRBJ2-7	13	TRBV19	CASSPRGGDEQYF
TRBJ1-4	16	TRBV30	CAWSVSMGFRSEKLFF
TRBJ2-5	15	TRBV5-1	CASSPIPGRGETQYF
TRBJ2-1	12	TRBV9	CASSLQRNEQFF
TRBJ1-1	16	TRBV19	CASSTADWLMNTEAFF
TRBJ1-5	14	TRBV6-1	CASSVQTGEESQHF
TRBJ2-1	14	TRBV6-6	CASSSSGRAIRQFF
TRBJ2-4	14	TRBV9	CASSTDRAKNIQYF
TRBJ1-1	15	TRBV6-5	CASSYSLSQNTEAFF
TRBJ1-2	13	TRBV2	CASRDDRVDGYTF
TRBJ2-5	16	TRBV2	CASSGKREGEEETQYF
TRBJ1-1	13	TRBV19	CASSNQVSTEAFF
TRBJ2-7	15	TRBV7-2	CASSLRQALSYEQYF
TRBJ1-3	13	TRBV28	CASRSGLGNTIYF
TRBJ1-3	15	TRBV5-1	CASSLLGASGNTIYF
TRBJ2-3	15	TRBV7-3	CASSLDLARTDTQYF
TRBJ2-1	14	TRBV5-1	CASSFASGNNEQFF
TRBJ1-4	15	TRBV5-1	CASSLAASANEKLFF
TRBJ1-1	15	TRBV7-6	CASSLAGQGNTEAFF